Sequencing of this T cell receptor beta chain was carried out in a study of glioma-infiltrating T cells. Overall study findings and caveats: Non-neoplastic patients had below-expected tissue-blood divergence, while all gliomas exceeded expectation. Very few CDR3 sequences were shared between tissue and blood.

Amplification of TCR alpha and beta CDR3 regions from RNA used iRepertoire nested multiplex PCR. Each CDR3 protein gets one entry after TCRdb re-called the multiplex PCR reads with MiXCR. The sample comprises roughly 190,000 distinct CDR3 sequences, 25% to 35% of which are singletons, and just over 20% rests with the top ten. The CDR3 extends over 15 amino acids. CDR1 LGHDT and CDR2 YNNKEL come from the germline V gene (reference sequence). For this clonotype: The antigen remains unidentified. A read error may be the cause here, since a much bigger clone is one base away.

The receptor was derived from a human donor with low-grade glioma or glioblastoma, undergoing nonglioma brain surgery, or in good health (not recorded which). The specimen sequenced was glioma tissue, nonneoplastic brain tissue, or PBMCs (not recorded which). This chain uses TRBV3-1 with TRBJ1-1; D not certain. The CDR3 loop reads CASSQGPLLNAEAFF. The CDR3 DNA sequence: TGTGCCAGCAGCCAAGGGCCCTTACTGAACGCTGAAGCTTTCTTT. Full variable domain (missing parts from reference TRBV3-1 and TRBJ1-1): DTAVSQTPKYLVTQMGNDKSIKCEQNLGHDTMYWYKQDSKKFLKIMFSYNNKELIINETVPNRFSPKSPDKAHLNLHINSLELGDSAVYFCASSQGPLLNAEAFFGQGTRLTVV.